This T cell receptor beta chain was retrieved from a study of metastatic and nonmetastatic thyroid tumors. Study details: Repertoires were compared across blood and tumor or nodule tissue from malignant and benign thyroid patients.

MiXCR re-clonotyped the PCR reads for TCRdb. The sample holds approximately 24,000 clones, just under 15% seen once. This clone was recorded at least ten times. Thyroid surgery took place with no prior treatment in any patient. The CDR3 sequence is 16 residues long. The V gene's germline CDR1 is SGHRS and CDR2 YFSETQ. The V segment lost 0 bases and the J segment 5 bases; nucleotides outside the gene matches: 9. This chain uses TRBV5-1 with TRBJ2-5, with 8 bases fitting TRBD2. This TCR derives from a female donor with papillary thyroid cancer or a benign thyroid nodule (not recorded which). Some clones in this sample may be carry-over from other donors' samples. Sequencing was done on a sample of blood. CDR3 nucleotide sequence: TGCGCCAGCAGCTTGGGGCCAGCGGGAGTGTTGGAGACCCAGTACTTC. Encoded protein: CASSLGPAGVLETQYF.